Presented here are 26 T cell receptor beta chains from one specimen sequenced in a study of blood T cell repertoires in COVID-19. TCRdb keeps only in-frame clones here, not all; method: immunoSEQ multiplex PCR. The sample lists about 300,000 clones, 85% to 90% occurring once. The sample taken for sequencing was peripheral blood. Source of these receptors: a woman aged 50 to 60 with COVID-19, enrolled during active disease.

The J gene is TRBJ1-5, the V gene TRBV27; 7 bases map to TRBD1. The germline gives CDR1 MNHEY, CDR2 SMNVEV (reference sequence). The CDR3 totals 14 residues. With 11 bases clipped from V and 3 bases from J, the junction kept 10 bases outside the gene matches. CDR3 loop: CAGRQGDHNQPQHF. CDR3 sequence (DNA): TGTGCCGGACGACAGGGTGATCACAATCAGCCCCAGCATTTT.

This clone was seen a single time. The gene calls are TRBV6-5 and TRBJ1-1; D is undetermined. V lost 7 bases to trimming and J lost 10 bases, with 10 bases between them. CDR1 MNHEY and CDR2 SVGAGI come from the germline V gene. This CDR3 spans 10 amino acids. CDR3 nucleotides: TGTGCCAGCACTTCCAACAGAGCTTTCTTT. As protein: CASTSNRAFF.

V is TRBV5-1 and J is TRBJ2-1; 7 positions agree with TRBD2. Germline CDR1 reads SGHRS; CDR2 reads YFSETQ. The J segment lost 5 bases and the V segment lost 3 bases, leaving 11 bases of the junction unmatched. The CDR3 is 16 residues long. The CDR3 spells CASSSSGVAGNNEQFF. The CDR3 DNA is TGCGCCAGCAGCTCCTCCGGGGTAGCGGGCAACAATGAGCAGTTCTTC.

The V gene is TRBV27, the J gene TRBJ1-6; D unresolved. Trimming cost V 6 bases and J 0 bases, with 15 bases left between them. The germline V gene has CDR1 MNHEY and CDR2 SMNVEV (reference sequence). CDR3 size: 17 residues. The CDR3 spells CASRLSRSSSYNSPLHF. As DNA, the CDR3 is TGTGCCAGCAGGTTAAGTAGGTCTAGCTCCTATAATTCACCCCTCCACTTT.

The J gene is TRBJ2-1, the V gene TRBV7-2; 10 bases are shared with TRBD2. Unmatched junction bases numbered 16, after V lost 1 base and J lost 7 bases. CDR1 is SGHTA, CDR2 FQGNSA, per germline. This CDR3 region has 19 residues. The CDR3: CASSLEAGTSALRRNEQFF. CDR3 coding DNA: TGTGCCAGCAGCTTAGAGGCCGGGACTAGCGCCCTAAGAAGAAATGAGCAGTTCTTC. The whole variable domain, filled in from reference TRBV7-2 and TRBJ2-1, reads GAGVSQSPSNKVTEKGKDVELRCDPISGHTALYWYRQSLGQGLEFLIYFQGNSAPDKSGLPSDRFSAERTGGSVSTLTIQRTQQEDSAVYLCASSLEAGTSALRRNEQFFGPGTRLTVL.

The chain recombines TRBV19 with TRBJ2-2, with TRBD1 as a possible D gene (6 bases). Per the germline V gene, CDR1 is LNHDA and CDR2 is SQIVND (reference sequence). The V and J ends lost 7 bases and 6 bases respectively, with 15 bases between them. The CDR3 is made up of 14 amino acids. DNA for the CDR3: TGTGCCAGTATCACTGGTGGGGGCTCCGGGGAGCTGTTTTTT. Encoded protein: CASITGGGSGELFF.

The chain recombines TRBV11-2 with TRBJ1-2, with 7 bases identical to TRBD1. Germline CDR1 SGHAT, CDR2 FQNNGV. There are 14 residues in the CDR3. V lost 1 base to trimming and J lost 7 bases; unmatched junction nucleotides: 6. CDR3 region: CASSLVDRVVGYTF. CDR3 bases: TGTGCCAGCAGCTTAGTTGACAGGGTGGTTGGCTACACCTTC.

The chain employs TRBV7-9 and TRBJ1-4, with D possibly TRBD1 on 5 matching bases. V was clipped by 4 bases and J by 6 bases, with 9 bases between them. The germline gives CDR1 SEHNR, CDR2 FQNEAQ (reference sequence). This CDR3 is 13 amino acids long. The CDR3 region has the DNA TGTGCCAGCAGCTCGACAGTGGATGAAAAACTGTTTTTT. Protein: CASSSTVDEKLFF.

This chain joins TRBV4-1 and TRBJ2-3, with 9 bases fitting TRBD2. Germline CDR1 reads MGHRA; CDR2 reads YSYEKL. This CDR3 region has 18 residues. V trimming: 3 bases; J trimming: 4 bases; junction bases outside the gene matches: 14. The CDR3 DNA follows: TGCGCCAGCAGCCAGCGACAGGGACTAGCCCGTTTTTCAGATACGCAGTATTTT. Its protein is CASSQRQGLARFSDTQYF.

The J gene is TRBJ2-6, the V gene TRBV3-1 (or the pseudogene TRBV3-2); 8 nucleotides match TRBD2. This CDR3 has 18 residues. Germline loops: CDR1 LGHDT, CDR2 YNNKEL (reference sequence). J lost 7 bases, V lost 1 base, and 12 bases had no gene match. The CDR3 reads CASSQGSSGWEIANVLTF. CDR3 DNA sequence: TGTGCCAGCAGCCAAGGTTCTAGCGGGTGGGAAATAGCCAACGTCCTGACTTTC.

The chain has TRBV2 and TRBJ2-1; 13 nucleotides align to TRBD2. This CDR3 has 17 amino acids. With V trimmed by 6 bases and J by 4 bases, 9 bases remained unmatched. Germline assignment: CDR1 SNHLY and CDR2 FYNNEI. This CDR3 is CASRERLAGGIYNEQFF. In DNA form, the CDR3 reads TGTGCCAGCAGGGAGCGACTAGCGGGAGGTATTTACAATGAGCAGTTCTTC.

The V and J genes are TRBV30 and TRBJ2-7; weak D call: TRBD1 (5 bases). The CDR3 extends over 13 amino acids. The germline gives CDR1 GTSNPN, CDR2 SVGIG (reference sequence). V lost 0 bases, J lost 0 bases, and 6 bases lay in between. The CDR3 coding sequence is TGTGCCTGGAGTGTTGGGGCCTCCTACGAGCAGTACTTC. It yields the protein CAWSVGASYEQYF.

This chain uses TRBV3-1 (or the pseudogene TRBV3-2) with TRBJ1-1; 9 bases match TRBD1. V gave up 5 bases and J gave up 10 bases; unmatched junction bases: 5. The CDR3 is made up of 12 amino acids. The germline V gene has CDR1 LGHDT and CDR2 YNNKEL (reference sequence). The DNA of the CDR3 is TGTGCCAGCAGCTTCGGACAGGGGCCAGCTTTCTTT. Translated: CASSFGQGPAFF.

The chain recombines TRBV7-3 with TRBJ2-7; 13 bases map to TRBD2. The length of the CDR3 is 15 residues. The V gene's germline CDR1 is SGHTA and CDR2 FQGTGA. Trimming took 5 bases from V and 6 from J; bases not matched to a gene: 7. CDR3 in amino acids: CASSPRTSGSFEQYF. CDR3 bases: TGTGCCAGCAGCCCTAGGACTAGCGGGAGCTTCGAGCAGTACTTC. Based on the CDR3 plus reference TRBV7-3 and TRBJ2-7, the full variable domain is GAGVSQTPSNKVTEKGKYVELRCDPISGHTALYWYRQSLGQGPEFLIYFQGTGAADDSGLPNDRFFAVRPEGSVSTLKIQRTERGDSAVYLCASSPRTSGSFEQYFGPGTRLTVT.

The chain has TRBV11-2 and TRBJ1-1; 8 nucleotides line up with TRBD1. Per germline, CDR1 SGHAT and CDR2 FQNNGV. This CDR3 spans 12 amino acids. V lost 1 base and J lost 11; bases outside the gene matches: 3. The CDR3 reads CASSLADRAAFF. DNA for the CDR3: TGTGCCAGCAGCTTAGCGGACAGGGCGGCTTTCTTT.

The V and J genes are TRBV9 and TRBJ1-3; maybe TRBD1 (6 bases). The V end lost 2 bases, the J end lost 0 bases, and 9 bases lay between the germline ends. Germline V gene lookup returns CDR1 SGDLS and CDR2 YYNGEE. CDR3 length: 15 residues. The CDR3 nucleotides are TGTGCCAGCAGCGTTACGACAGGCTCTGGAAACACCATATATTTT. It encodes CASSVTTGSGNTIYF. The full variable domain, in which reference TRBV9 and TRBJ1-3 provide the parts outside the CDR3, is DSGVTQTPKHLITATGQRVTLRCSPRSGDLSVYWYQQSLDQGLQFLIQYYNGEERAKGNILERFSAQQFPDLHSELNLSSLELGDSALYFCASSVTTGSGNTIYFGEGSWLTVV.

This rearrangement joins TRBV5-6 to TRBJ2-3; 11 positions match TRBD1. With V trimmed by 4 bases and J by 6 bases, 10 bases remained unmatched. CDR3 length equals 16 residues. The germline gives CDR1 SGHDT, CDR2 YYEEEE. CDR3 coding DNA: TGTGCCAGCAGCCTACTAGGGACAGGGGGAGGGGATACGCAGTATTTT. The encoded protein is CASSLLGTGGGDTQYF.

Details on this clone: The same CDR3 also results from other DNA sequences found in this sample. This sequence joins TRBV6-5 and TRBJ2-7; 12 bases are shared with TRBD2. Germline V CDR1 and CDR2: MNHEY, SVGAGI. CDR3 length: 15 amino acids. The ends lost 0 bases at V and 3 bases at J; junction bases unmatched: 0. The CDR3 DNA is TGTGCCAGCAGTTACTCGACTAGCGGGAGCTACGAGCAGTACTTC. Amino acid sequence: CASSYSTSGSYEQYF.

The chain carries TRBV11-2 and TRBJ1-3; D unresolved. This CDR3 has 18 residues. V lost 5 bases, J lost 0 bases, and 20 bases lay in between. CDR1 SGHAT and CDR2 FQNNGV come from the germline V gene. The CDR3 spells CASSPRPKVLASGNTIYF. CDR3 nucleotide sequence: TGTGCCAGCAGCCCCCGTCCGAAGGTCCTAGCCTCTGGAAACACCATATATTTT.

The rearrangement uses TRBV6-6 and TRBJ1-2, with 7 bases lining up with TRBD1. Germline CDR1 and CDR2: MNHNY and SVGAGI (reference sequence). CDR3 length equals 14 residues. Germline trimming cut 6 bases from V and 8 bases from J; bases unmatched to any gene: 12. The CDR3: CASRSYGTAFGYTF. CDR3 DNA sequence: TGTGCCAGCAGGTCCTACGGGACAGCGTTCGGCTACACCTTC.

This chain connects TRBV2 to TRBJ1-1; TRBD1 agrees at 11 bases. The germline V gene has CDR1 SNHLY and CDR2 FYNNEI. The CDR3 consists of 16 residues. V lost 8 bases and J lost 2; bases outside the gene matches: 10. CDR3 DNA sequence: TGTGCCAGCTGGGGACAGGGGGATGAGGGTAACACTGAAGCTTTCTTT. Translation: CASWGQGDEGNTEAFF.

The V and J genes are TRBV6-4 and TRBJ2-2; 9 bases line up with TRBD2. Trimming at V came to 2 bases and at J to 1 base, leaving 5 bases not matched to a gene. CDR3 length equals 17 residues. Per the germline V gene, CDR1 is MRHNA and CDR2 is SNTAGT. As DNA, the CDR3 is TGTGCCAGCAGTGACAGGGCGACTAGCGGGAACACCGGGGAGCTGTTTTTT. Its translation: CASSDRATSGNTGELFF.

This chain connects TRBV7-9 to TRBJ2-5; perhaps TRBD2 as D (6 bases). V dropped 1 base and J dropped 4 bases, with 13 bases sitting between them. Germline CDR1 is SEHNR and CDR2 is FQNEAQ (reference sequence). The CDR3 spans 15 residues. As DNA, the CDR3 is TGTGCCAGCAGCTTAGTATATCAGGGAGGAGAGACCCAGTACTTC. As protein: CASSLVYQGGETQYF.

The rearrangement uses TRBV30 and TRBJ1-2; 9 bases agree with TRBD1. CDR1 and CDR2 (germline): GTSNPN, SVGIG (reference sequence). J was trimmed by 2 bases and V by 6 bases; bases with no gene match: 13. This CDR3 spans 16 amino acids. The CDR3 sequence is CACRTDRGDGNYGYTF. The CDR3, as DNA: TGTGCCTGCCGGACGGACAGGGGTGACGGGAACTATGGCTACACCTTC. Complete variable domain (other parts from reference TRBV30 and TRBJ1-2): SQTIHQWPATLVQPVGSPLSLECTVEGTSNPNLYWYRQAAGRGLQLLFYSVGIGQISSEVPQNLSASRPQDRQFILSSKKLLLSDSGFYLCACRTDRGDGNYGYTFGSGTRLTVV.

The chain recombines TRBV18 with TRBJ2-5; TRBD2 matches 13 bases. The trim removed 0 bases at V and 4 bases at J, leaving 5 bases unmatched. The CDR3 totals 17 residues. From germline, CDR1 is KGHSH and CDR2 LQKENI. This CDR3 is CASSPPGGLAGVETQYF. In DNA form, the CDR3 reads TGTGCCAGCTCACCACCGGGAGGACTAGCGGGAGTAGAGACCCAGTACTTC.

This chain links TRBV6-5 with TRBJ2-7, with D possibly TRBD2 on 5 matching bases. Germline CDR1 is MNHEY and CDR2 is SVGAGI. The CDR3 loop spans 15 amino acids. Trimming left V 6 bases short and J 5 bases short, with 20 bases between. The DNA for the CDR3 is TGTGCCAGCAGACCGGAGGACCGCTTAGAGCACGAGCAGTACTTC. Protein product: CASRPEDRLEHEQYF.